These 4 T cell receptor beta chains originate from one sample sequenced in a study of blood T cell repertoires in COVID-19. Clones were read by immunoSEQ multiplex PCR, and TCRdb kept only the in-frame ones, dropping some. The table has 150,000 to 250,000 clones, roughly four fifths seen once; the top ten hold over 9.5%. The sequenced sample consisted of PBMCs or T cells enriched from blood (not recorded which). These receptor sequences come from a man aged 35 to 55 who had recovered from COVID-19.

This clone came up once. The rearrangement links TRBV7-2 to TRBJ1-6; D remains unclear. CDR1 is SGHTA, CDR2 FQGNSA, per germline. Trimming shortened V by 2 bases and J by 0 bases, and 17 bases separated the two germline ends. The CDR3 runs 19 residues. The CDR3 sequence: CASSLSRGATSSYNSPLHF. In nucleotides, the CDR3 is TGTGCCAGCAGCTTATCACGGGGTGCGACTAGCTCCTATAATTCACCCCTCCACTTT.

CDR3 nucleotide sequence: TGTGCCAGCTCAACGAACAGGGACAGGGGAGGGGAGACCCAGTACTTC. It yields the protein CASSTNRDRGGETQYF. The genes are TRBV18 and TRBJ2-5; 10 bases are a match to TRBD1. CDR1 is KGHSH, CDR2 LQKENI, per germline. The CDR3 is 16 amino acids. The V segment lost 5 bases and the J segment 5 bases; nucleotides outside the gene matches: 11.

V is TRBV30 and J is TRBJ1-1; 7 positions match TRBD1. Germline CDR1 GTSNPN, CDR2 SVGIG (reference sequence). CDR3 length: 15 amino acids. J lost 1 base, V lost 4 bases, and 9 bases had no gene match. The CDR3 coding sequence is TGTGCCTGGAATAGGGGGCTTGTCAGGAACACTGAAGCTTTCTTT. Translated, it gives CAWNRGLVRNTEAFF.

This clone was detected many times. The chain uses TRBV2 and TRBJ2-7, with D uncertain. Germline lookup yields CDR1 SNHLY and CDR2 FYNNEI. This CDR3 is 14 amino acids long. Trimming stripped 4 bases from V and 0 bases from J, with 10 bases between. CDR3 nucleotide sequence: TGTGCCAGCAGTGTTTCCCCAGTCTCCTACGAGCAGTACGTC. Protein product: CASSVSPVSYEQYV.